Following are 27 T cell receptor beta chains from one sample sequenced in a study of identical twins. MiXCR, applied by TCRdb to the 5' RACE reads, yields one record per CDR3 protein. The sample lists about 570,000 distinct CDR3 sequences; approximately 9.6% were seen once. These data were also filed under a second study, of yellow fever vaccine responses in identical twins.

Material for sequencing was PBMCs. The receptors come from a woman under 30 in good health.

This clonotype was seen many times. The J gene is TRBJ2-2, the V gene TRBV4-2, with TRBD2 identical over 11 bases. J gave up 4 bases and V 4 bases, and 5 bases lay outside the gene matches. CDR3 length: 16 amino acids. The germline CDR1 and CDR2 sequences are LGHNA and YNFKEQ. The CDR3 loop is CASSPGTSGATGELFF. DNA of the CDR3: TGTGCCAGCAGCCCAGGGACTAGCGGAGCCACCGGGGAGCTGTTTTTT.

This clonotype turned up a few times. DNA of the CDR3: TGTGCCAGCAGCAGCTGGCGGGCGACAAGTGAGCAGTTCTTC. Amino acid sequence: CASSSWRATSEQFF. This chain uses TRBV7-9 with TRBJ2-1; D is perhaps TRBD2 (5 bases). V dropped 5 bases and J dropped 9 bases, with 17 bases sitting between them. Germline CDR1 and CDR2: SEHNR and FQNEAQ (reference sequence). This CDR3 region has 14 residues.

This clonotype has a handful of counts. The CDR3 nucleotides read TGTGCCAGCAGTTACCAAATAGCGGACCCGAGCACAGATACGCAGTATTTT. Its translation: CASSYQIADPSTDTQYF. This sequence joins TRBV6-5 and TRBJ2-3, with a tentative D call TRBD2 (6 bases). CDR1 and CDR2 (germline): MNHEY, SVGAGI. The length of the CDR3 is 17 residues. The V end was cut by 2 bases, the J end by 0 bases, with 15 bases between.

This clonotype showed up many times. The rearrangement uses TRBV20-1 and TRBJ2-7; tentative D call: TRBD1 (6 bases). The V gene lost 6 bases and the J gene lost 2 bases, with 11 bases spanning the gap. The CDR3 loop spans 12 amino acids. The germline V gene has CDR1 DFQATT and CDR2 SNEGSKA (reference sequence). CDR3 coding DNA: TGCAGTGCCAACACAGGGACCTACGAGCAGTACTTC. Translation: CSANTGTYEQYF.

The chain carries TRBV7-9 and TRBJ2-5; 10 nucleotides match TRBD1. CDR1 and CDR2 from the germline V gene are SEHNR and FQNEAQ (reference sequence). V was pared by 8 bases and J by 5 bases, with 14 bases of the junction left unmatched. The CDR3 sequence is 16 residues long. The CDR3 region has the DNA TGTGCCAGCTGCCCGACGCCGACAGGGGGCCAGGAGACCCAGTACTTC. This codes for CASCPTPTGGQETQYF.

This rearrangement joins TRBV2 to TRBJ2-3; perhaps TRBD1 as D (5 bases). Germline CDR1 is SNHLY and CDR2 is FYNNEI. Trimming shortened V by 2 bases and J by 3 bases, and 6 bases separated the two germline ends. The CDR3 has 13 residues. CDR3 sequence: CASSEQGTDTQYF. The CDR3 nucleotides read TGTGCCAGCAGTGAACAGGGAACAGATACGCAGTATTTT.

This rearrangement joins TRBV6-5 to TRBJ1-1; D uncertain. Germline V lookup: CDR1 MNHEY, CDR2 SVGAGI. The CDR3 spans 16 residues. Trimming stripped 2 bases from V and 0 bases from J, with 13 bases between. The CDR3 spells CASSYVSLGLNTEAFF. In nucleotides, the CDR3 is TGTGCCAGCAGTTACGTAAGTCTAGGGCTGAACACTGAAGCTTTCTTT.

In DNA form, the CDR3 reads TGTGCCAGCAGTTACGGACAGGGGGCTTGGGAGCAGTACTTC. Translating gives CASSYGQGAWEQYF. V usage is TRBV12-3 or TRBV12-4 and J usage is TRBJ2-7, with 11 bases aligning to TRBD1. The CDR3 extends over 14 amino acids. Germline trimming cut 4 bases from V and 7 bases from J; bases unmatched to any gene: 6.

The chain is built from TRBV11-2 and TRBJ2-1, with 14 bases lining up with TRBD2. Per germline, CDR1 SGHAT and CDR2 FQNNGV. J was trimmed by 9 bases and V by 5 bases; bases with no gene match: 6. The CDR3 contains 15 residues. The CDR3 loop reads CASSLPGLAGAEQFF. The CDR3 nucleotides are TGTGCCAGCAGCCTCCCGGGACTAGCGGGGGCTGAGCAGTTCTTC.

The CDR3 DNA sequence: TGTGCCAGCAGCCGACCGCCCCCCGGGACAGGGAAAGAGACCCAGTACTTC. It yields the protein CASSRPPPGTGKETQYF. The chain links TRBV28 to TRBJ2-5; 9 bases fit TRBD1. V gave up 6 bases and J gave up 3 bases; unmatched junction bases: 14. CDR3 size: 17 residues. Germline assignment: CDR1 MDHEN and CDR2 SYDVKM. The variable domain in full, completed from reference TRBV28 and TRBJ2-5, reads DVKVTQSSRYLVKRTGEKVFLECVQDMDHENMFWYRQDPGLGLRLIYFSYDVKMKEKGDIPEGYSVSREKKERFSLILESASTNQTSMYLCASSRPPPGTGKETQYFGPGTRLLVL.

The chain has TRBV25-1 and TRBJ2-5, with 9 positions matching TRBD1. From germline, CDR1 is MGHDK and CDR2 SYGVNS. CDR3 length equals 18 residues. Trimming cost V 0 bases and J 1 base; bases outside gene matches: 9. The CDR3 protein is CASSEYYTQGAFQETQYF. For the CDR3, the DNA is TGTGCCAGCAGTGAATATTACACACAGGGGGCCTTCCAAGAGACCCAGTACTTC.

This clonotype has a handful of counts. The J gene is TRBJ2-3, the V gene TRBV29-1; TRBD2 matches 8 bases. Germline V CDR1 and CDR2: SQVTM, ANQGSEA. J was trimmed by 5 bases and V by 2 bases; bases with no gene match: 9. There are 15 residues in the CDR3. The CDR3 protein is CSVEKRLAGGDTQYF. CDR3 DNA: TGCAGCGTTGAAAAACGGCTAGCGGGTGGAGATACGCAGTATTTT.

This clonotype has at least ten counts. The chain uses TRBV7-2 and TRBJ2-1, with 9 bases identical to TRBD1. The junction had 9 bases not matched to a gene; V was cut back by 1 base and J by 14 bases. There are 14 residues in the CDR3. The V gene's germline CDR1 is SGHTA and CDR2 FQGNSA. Here the CDR3 DNA reads TGTGCCAGCAGCTTAGATCGTGGGACAGGGAGGGAGTTCTTC. It specifies CASSLDRGTGREFF.

V usage is TRBV28 and J usage is TRBJ2-5; perhaps TRBD2 as D (7 bases). The V gene's germline CDR1 is MDHEN and CDR2 SYDVKM. The CDR3 loop spans 15 amino acids. Trimming shortened V by 6 bases and J by 1 base, and 15 bases separated the two germline ends. The CDR3 sequence is CASRQGGGGQETQYF. CDR3 DNA sequence: TGTGCCAGCAGGCAAGGGGGAGGGGGCCAAGAGACCCAGTACTTC.

The V and J genes are TRBV5-1 and TRBJ2-5, with 8 bases fitting TRBD2. With 6 bases clipped from V and 1 base from J, the junction kept 11 bases outside the gene matches. Per germline, CDR1 SGHRS and CDR2 YFSETQ. The CDR3 is made up of 16 amino acids. The DNA for the CDR3 is TGCGCCAGCACCCCATCGTTAGCGGGACCCCAAGAGACCCAGTACTTC. Protein product: CASTPSLAGPQETQYF.

The chain links TRBV2 to TRBJ2-3; no definite D call. The CDR3 contains 13 residues. The V and J ends lost 8 bases and 4 bases respectively, with 13 bases between them. Germline V gene data show CDR1 as SNHLY and CDR2 as FYNNEI. The DNA for the CDR3 is TGTGCCAGCGGCTTCTTCTCCCCAGATACGCAGTATTTT. Translated: CASGFFSPDTQYF.

The chain couples TRBV7-2 to TRBJ2-5; D unresolved. The CDR3 totals 14 residues. Germline loops: CDR1 SGHTA, CDR2 FQGNSA. V was clipped by 5 bases and J by 5 bases, with 15 bases between them. CDR3: CASSNGPNGETQYF. CDR3 coding DNA: TGTGCCAGCAGCAACGGACCGAACGGCGAGACCCAGTACTTC.

This clonotype was seen at least ten times. The chain combines TRBV21-1 with TRBJ1-4. TRBV21-1 counts as a pseudogene. The CDR3 contains 15 residues. This CDR3 is CASSNWEGRNEKLFF. CDR3 DNA sequence: TGTGCCAGCAGCAACTGGGAGGGTCGTAATGAAAAACTGTTTTTT.

This clonotype was seen a few times. The CDR3 DNA is TGTGCCAGCAGCTACAGGGAATACTATGGCTACACCTTC. It yields the protein CASSYREYYGYTF. The rearrangement joins TRBV3-1 to TRBJ1-2; D is perhaps TRBD1 (6 bases). The ends were cut back, 5 bases at V and 3 bases at J, with 10 bases in the middle. From germline, CDR1 is LGHDT and CDR2 YNNKEL (reference sequence). The CDR3 totals 13 residues.

Concerning this clonotype: Germline is not matched at one junction end, which may reflect a read error. This chain links TRBV29-1 with TRBJ2-3, with 11 bases identical to TRBD2. CDR3 length: 17 residues. Germline V gives CDR1 SQVTM, CDR2 ANQGSEA. For the CDR3, the DNA is TGCAGCGGTAAGCGGACTAGCGGGCGTGCTAGCACAGGTACGCAGTATTTT. Its translation: CSGKRTSGRASTGTQYF.

This clonotype has only a few counts. V usage is TRBV20-1 and J usage is TRBJ2-7, with TRBD2 matching 8 bases. Germline values: CDR1 DFQATT, CDR2 SNEGSKA (reference sequence). V lost 1 base, J lost 3 bases, and 5 bases stayed unmatched. This CDR3 is built from 14 residues. The CDR3 region is CSARVLAGLYEQYF. The CDR3 bases are TGCAGTGCTAGAGTGCTAGCGGGCCTCTACGAGCAGTACTTC.

This clonotype was counted many times. The CDR3 loop reads CATSPRGGVSWQETQYF. CDR3 bases: TGTGCCACCAGCCCCCGCGGCGGGGTTAGTTGGCAAGAGACCCAGTACTTC. The rearrangement uses TRBV15 and TRBJ2-5; D perhaps matches TRBD2 (6 bases). Trimming pared 5 bases from V and 2 bases from J, leaving 21 bases between. The germline V gene has CDR1 LNHNV and CDR2 YYDKDF (reference sequence). The CDR3 has 17 residues.

This chain joins TRBV7-9 and TRBJ2-1; 9 bases are a match to TRBD2. J gave up 6 bases and V 6 bases, and 3 bases lay outside the gene matches. The length of the CDR3 is 13 residues. Germline-derived CDR1 and CDR2 are SEHNR and FQNEAQ (reference sequence). This CDR3 is CASRRLAANEQFF. The CDR3 DNA sequence: TGTGCCAGCAGAAGACTAGCGGCCAATGAGCAGTTCTTC. The variable domain in full, completed from reference TRBV7-9 and TRBJ2-1, reads DTGVSQNPRHKITKRGQNVTFRCDPISEHNRLYWYRQTLGQGPEFLTYFQNEAQLEKSRLLSDRFSAERPKGSFSTLEIQRTEQGDSAMYLCASRRLAANEQFFGPGTRLTVL.

The chain uses TRBV6-4 and TRBJ2-2; 7 bases match TRBD1. This CDR3 has 13 residues. J lost 6 bases, V lost 8 bases, and 6 bases had no gene match. Germline loops: CDR1 MRHNA, CDR2 SNTAGT. CDR3 loop: CASGRQGSGELFF. DNA of the CDR3: TGTGCCAGCGGGCGACAGGGATCCGGGGAGCTGTTTTTT.

A few counts support this clonotype. This chain joins TRBV7-9 and TRBJ2-2; D may be TRBD2 (5 bases). The CDR3 contains 15 residues. The V gene's germline CDR1 is SEHNR and CDR2 FQNEAQ (reference sequence). Trimming stripped 1 base from V and 5 bases from J, with 11 bases between. The CDR3 sequence is CASSLVASSTGELFF. The CDR3 DNA follows: TGTGCCAGCAGCTTAGTGGCTAGCAGTACCGGGGAGCTGTTTTTT.

The V and J genes are TRBV7-2 and TRBJ2-7; D may be TRBD1 (6 bases). This CDR3 contains 15 residues. The V gene lost 3 bases and the J gene lost 1 base, with 13 bases spanning the gap. CDR1 is SGHTA, CDR2 FQGNSA, per germline. CDR3 in amino acids: CASSFGQSPSYEQYF. CDR3 nucleotide sequence: TGTGCCAGCAGCTTTGGACAGTCACCGTCCTACGAGCAGTACTTC.

This CDR3 is CATSSLDRAHEQYF. CDR3 in DNA: TGTGCCACCAGCAGCCTGGACAGGGCCCACGAGCAGTACTTC. The gene calls are TRBV15 and TRBJ2-7; 8 bases match TRBD1. Per the germline V gene, CDR1 is LNHNV and CDR2 is YYDKDF (reference sequence). Trimming at V came to 3 bases and at J to 5 bases, leaving 6 bases not matched to a gene. This CDR3 comprises 14 residues.